A single sample is the source of the 5 T cell receptor beta chains below, sequenced in a study of blood T cell repertoires in COVID-19. Clones were sequenced by immunoSEQ multiplex PCR, and TCRdb holds only the in-frame ones, with some missing. The sample lists 100,000 to 120,000 clones; approximately 80% were seen once. The sequenced sample consisted of peripheral blood. Every receptor here comes from a woman in her 70s with acute or convalescent COVID-19.

This chain uses TRBV2 with TRBJ1-3, with TRBD1 matching 7 bases. CDR1 is SNHLY, CDR2 FYNNEI, per germline. The CDR3 spans 13 residues. Trimming removed 4 bases from V and 3 bases from J; junction bases left unmatched: 0. The CDR3 nucleotides are TGTGCCAGCAGTGGACAGGGTGGAAACACCATATATTTT. Translating it yields CASSGQGGNTIYF.

The rearrangement links TRBV6-1 to TRBJ1-2, with a weak D call TRBD1 (5 bases). CDR1 is MNHNS and CDR2 is SASEGT in the germline V gene. CDR3 length: 14 residues. The ends were cut back, 1 base at V and 6 bases at J, with 12 bases in the middle. CDR3 in DNA: TGTGCCAGCAGTGAAGGCCCGAAGGGGCATGGCTACACCTTC. This encodes CASSEGPKGHGYTF.

The gene calls are TRBV6-2 or TRBV6-3 and TRBJ1-1, with unresolved D. CDR1 MNHEY and CDR2 SVGEGT come from the germline V gene. The germline V and J ends were trimmed by 0 bases and 5 bases, with 10 bases remaining between them. The CDR3 sequence is 14 residues long. The DNA for the CDR3 is TGTGCCAGCAGTTACTCTTGGGCCGGAACTGAAGCTTTCTTT. This sequence encodes CASSYSWAGTEAFF.

This sequence joins TRBV28 and TRBJ1-1, with 9 nucleotides matching TRBD1. V shed 3 bases, J shed 1 base, and the junction held 3 bases outside the gene matches. The length of the CDR3 is 15 residues. Germline CDR1 is MDHEN and CDR2 is SYDVKM. The CDR3 reads CASSFLGQGNTEAFF. Here the CDR3 DNA reads TGTGCCAGCAGTTTTCTGGGACAGGGGAACACTGAAGCTTTCTTT. The full variable domain, rest sourced from reference TRBV28 and TRBJ1-1, is DVKVTQSSRYLVKRTGEKVFLECVQDMDHENMFWYRQDPGLGLRLIYFSYDVKMKEKGDIPEGYSVSREKKERFSLILESASTNQTSMYLCASSFLGQGNTEAFFGQGTRLTVV.

This clone was picked up one time. This sequence joins TRBV19 and TRBJ1-5; 9 nucleotides align to TRBD1. This CDR3 spans 16 amino acids. Unmatched junction bases numbered 8, after V lost 7 bases and J lost 1 base. Germline V gene lookup returns CDR1 LNHDA and CDR2 SQIVND (reference sequence). The CDR3 bases are TGTGCCAGTAACGGACAGGGGAGAGGGAGCAATCAGCCCCAGCATTTT. Translating gives CASNGQGRGSNQPQHF.